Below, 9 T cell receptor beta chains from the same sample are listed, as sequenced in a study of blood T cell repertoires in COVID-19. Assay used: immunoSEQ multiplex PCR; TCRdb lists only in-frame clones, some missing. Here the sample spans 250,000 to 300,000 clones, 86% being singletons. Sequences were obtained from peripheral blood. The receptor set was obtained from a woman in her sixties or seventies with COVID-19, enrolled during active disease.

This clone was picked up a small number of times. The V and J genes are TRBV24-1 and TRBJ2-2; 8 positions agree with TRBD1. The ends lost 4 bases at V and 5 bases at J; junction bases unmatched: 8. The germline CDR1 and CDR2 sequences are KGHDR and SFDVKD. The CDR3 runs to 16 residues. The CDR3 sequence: CATSEPGQAGTGELFF. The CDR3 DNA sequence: TGTGCCACCAGTGAACCGGGACAGGCGGGGACCGGGGAGCTGTTTTTT.

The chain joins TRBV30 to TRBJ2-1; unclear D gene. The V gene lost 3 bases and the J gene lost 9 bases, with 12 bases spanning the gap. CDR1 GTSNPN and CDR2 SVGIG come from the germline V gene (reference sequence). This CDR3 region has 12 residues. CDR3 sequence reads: CAWSPGVSEQFF. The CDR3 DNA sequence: TGTGCCTGGAGCCCCGGAGTGAGTGAGCAGTTCTTC.

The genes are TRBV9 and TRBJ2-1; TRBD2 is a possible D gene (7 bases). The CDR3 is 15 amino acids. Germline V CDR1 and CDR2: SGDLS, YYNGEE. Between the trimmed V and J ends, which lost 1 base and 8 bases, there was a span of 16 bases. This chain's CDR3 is CASSVLTSGGDEQFF. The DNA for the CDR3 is TGTGCCAGCAGCGTACTTACCTCGGGGGGCGATGAGCAGTTCTTC.

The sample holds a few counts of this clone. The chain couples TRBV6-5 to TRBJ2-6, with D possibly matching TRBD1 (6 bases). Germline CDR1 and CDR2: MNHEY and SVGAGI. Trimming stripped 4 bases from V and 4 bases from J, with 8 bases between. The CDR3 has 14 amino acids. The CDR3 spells CASSWDTGANVLTF. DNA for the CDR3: TGTGCCAGCAGTTGGGACACAGGGGCCAACGTCCTGACTTTC.

The CDR3 bases are TGTGCCAGCAGTTTACAGGGGCTCTCCTATAATTCACCCCTCCACTTT. Its protein is CASSLQGLSYNSPLHF. The gene calls are TRBV27 and TRBJ1-6; tentative D call: TRBD1 (6 bases). V was clipped by 2 bases and J by 0 bases, with 8 bases between them. The germline gives CDR1 MNHEY, CDR2 SMNVEV (reference sequence). The CDR3 loop spans 16 amino acids.

In DNA, the CDR3 is TGTGCCAGCAGCTTAACGGGGGGCAGTACGAGTGAAAAACTGTTTTTT. This codes for CASSLTGGSTSEKLFF. The chain carries TRBV7-2 and TRBJ1-4; the D gene is possibly TRBD1 (6 bases). Trimming left V 2 bases short and J 7 bases short, with 17 bases between. Germline loops: CDR1 SGHTA, CDR2 FQGNSA. The CDR3 is 16 amino acids.

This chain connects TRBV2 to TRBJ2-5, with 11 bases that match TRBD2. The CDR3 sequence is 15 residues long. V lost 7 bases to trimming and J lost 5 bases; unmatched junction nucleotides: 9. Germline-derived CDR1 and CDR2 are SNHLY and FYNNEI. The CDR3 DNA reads TGTGCCAGCAATTTGGGACTAGCGGACAGGGAGACCCAGTACTTC. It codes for CASNLGLADRETQYF.

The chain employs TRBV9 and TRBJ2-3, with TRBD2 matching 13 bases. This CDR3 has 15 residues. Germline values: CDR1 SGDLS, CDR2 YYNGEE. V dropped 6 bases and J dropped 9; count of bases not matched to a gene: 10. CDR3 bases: TGTGCCAGCAACCAAGAGACTAGCGGGGGGCTCACGCAGTATTTT. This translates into CASNQETSGGLTQYF.

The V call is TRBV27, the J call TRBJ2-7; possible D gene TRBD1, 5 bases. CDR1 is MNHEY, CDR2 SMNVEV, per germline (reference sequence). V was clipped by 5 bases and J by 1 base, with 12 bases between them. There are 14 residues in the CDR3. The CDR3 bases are TGTGCCAGCAGTCTCCGACAGTCATCCTACGAGCAGTACTTC. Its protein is CASSLRQSSYEQYF.